This T cell receptor (beta chain) is from a study of blood T cell repertoires in COVID-19. For the study at large: Italy, Spain and the United States were the sources of the convalescent and acute COVID-19 samples. PBMCs, B-cell-depleted T cells, or T cells were the source of the cDNA or gDNA that made up the material.

As handled by the study authors: Researchers report that nucleated cell counts were estimated from reference gene primer amplification. TCRdb keeps only in-frame clones here, not all; method: immunoSEQ multiplex PCR. The D gene and trimming were derived from the DNA, and the V and J assignments and clone size from that table. The table records around 140,000 clones, approximately 88% of them present only once. The V end was cut by 5 bases, the J end by 3 bases, with 12 bases between. The CDR3 is 13 amino acids. Germline V gene sequence: CDR1 SGHDT, CDR2 YYEEEE. The sequenced sample consisted of peripheral blood. V usage is TRBV5-6 and J usage is TRBJ2-7, with unresolved D. The TCR was taken from a man between 60 and 75 years old with active or convalescent COVID-19. The CDR3 region has the DNA TGTGCCAGCAGTTTCGACACCAACTACGAGCAGTACTTC. Its translation: CASSFDTNYEQYF.